Listed here is a single T cell receptor (beta chain). Its binding antigen is unknown. No base-level quality is on record; no much larger clone is a single base apart. From the cysteine through the phenylalanine, the CDR3 covers 15 amino acids. CDR3 DNA only is kept here, 45 bases in frame from base 1. Sequences LNHDA (CDR1) and SQIVND (CDR2) are obtained from the germline V gene (reference sequence). Unmatched junction bases come to 6, with V trimmed by 4 bases and J by 4 bases. The data derive from a study of blood T cell repertoires in COVID-19 (TCRdb year 2020). As for the study more broadly: Collaborator samples came from the United States, Italy and Spain and covered acute and convalescent phases of COVID-19. The material from the prospective study consisted of cDNA or gDNA derived from T cells, B-cell-depleted T cells, or PBMCs. Subjects who had been exposed to COVID-19, were actively infected with it, or had recovered from it provided the deeply sampled blood TCRbeta repertoires that made up the dataset. The repertoires were released in a freely available public database meant as a resource for research on the immune response to SARS-CoV-2. Samples were obtained from the ongoing ImmuneRACE study (first 160 participants) and from roughly 1,300 subjects provided by 6 global collaborators. Nearly every sample came with metadata listing a de-identified subject ID, COVID-19 status, age in years and sex. Where HLA class I and class II types were available, the types were taken from metadata supplied by the sample provider, not from assay-based typing.

What the work shows at the level of the full study, not this receptor alone: The amount of clinical and demographic metadata varied by source and participant and was provided uncurated.

The immunoSEQ Assay, a bias-controlled multiplex PCR, was used to amplify TCRbeta CDR3 regions from genomic DNA. Under the source paper's analysis protocol: The number of nucleated cells in each sample was estimated by amplification of reference gene primers within the assay. To quantify the absolute abundance of each unique TCRbeta CDR3 rearrangement, sequence reads were collapsed and filtered. For each sample, productive Simpson clonality was calculated by taking the square root of Simpson's diversity index across productive rearrangements. The source is immuneACCESS, and TCRdb retained only in-frame sequences with V and J called. Part of the clones is not carried over; for the studies checked, unresolved V genes explain less than half of this, and the remainder is unexplained. The DNA gave D and trimming, while V, J and clone size come from that table. In all, the sample holds approximately 81,000 clones, and roughly 82% of those were seen once. The ten largest account for approximately 7% of the sample.

The collaborating institutions used their own protocols to collect whole blood in K2EDTA tubes. Collaborator samples were shipped for TCRbeta analysis as frozen whole blood, isolated PBMCs, or DNA extracted from either sample type. The V and J segments used are TRBV19 and TRBJ1-2; a stretch of 10 junction bases matches TRBD1. Material: peripheral blood. The clonotype was recovered from a human donor in a cohort sampled during active COVID-19. The CDR3 region has the sequence CASSTRDRGGYGYTF. The sequenced DNA is TGTGCCAGTAGTACCCGGGACAGGGGTGGCTATGGCTACACCTTC. The reference TRBV19 and TRBJ1-2 proteins fill in what lies around the CDR3, so the full variable domain reads DGGITQSPKYLFRKEGQNVTLSCEQNLNHDAMYWYRQDPGQGLRLIYYSQIVNDFQKGDIAEGYSVSREKKESFPLTVTSAQKNPTAFYLCASSTRDRGGYGYTFGSGTRLTVV.